By share, the clone carrying this TCR beta chain counts as medium-sized. Its antigen is still unknown. TCRdb recomputed calls from the multiplex PCR reads with MiXCR, one row per CDR3 protein. The sample includes about 15,000 distinct CDR3 sequences, under 60% seen only once; the top ten take around 16%. This sample is part of a study of breast tumors, draining lymph nodes, adjacent tissues. Notes on the study in general: Luminal-like breast cancer showed significantly higher tumor–nontumor repertoire similarity than basal-like. The data were judged consistent with most tumor T cells coming from lymph node and expanding in tumor.

Germline V gene lookup returns CDR1 SNHLY and CDR2 FYNNEI. The CDR3 is 12 amino acids. Trimming at V came to 6 bases and at J to 5 bases, leaving 4 bases not matched to a gene. This clonotype was sampled from a female donor with breast cancer. Some clones in this sample may be carry-over from other donors' samples. Sequencing was performed on tumor-adjacent breast tissue. The rearrangement uses TRBV2 and TRBJ2-7; 7 nucleotides match TRBD1. The CDR3 loop is CASRHDRDEQYF. CDR3 sequence (DNA): TGTGCCAGCAGGCATGACAGGGACGAGCAGTACTTC.